The clone carrying this TCR beta chain was seen more than once but under ten times. Its antigen is still unknown. This entry comes from a study of T cell responses to AZD1222 COVID-19 vaccine. The study, taken as a whole, reports: Close to half of all spike-specific TCRs reportedly target regions of the variants that are unmutated.

Between the trimmed V and J ends, which lost 7 bases and 4 bases, there was a span of 10 bases. This CDR3 is 12 amino acids long. Per the germline V gene, CDR1 is LNHDA and CDR2 is SQIVND (reference sequence). Only in-frame clones appear in the TCRdb table, and some are missing; sequencing was by immunoSEQ multiplex PCR. The data contain 110,000 or so clones, 88% of them singletons. The TCR was taken from an adult who received the AZD1222 COVID-19 vaccine. The gene calls are TRBV19 and TRBJ1-2, with a tentative D call TRBD1 (5 bases). Material: peripheral blood, obtained 28 days after the second AZD1222 dose. The CDR3 region has the DNA TGTGCCAGTACGGGGACGCCCTATGGCTACACCTTC. This encodes CASTGTPYGYTF.